This TCR beta chain was sequenced during a study of blood T cells in healthy people across ages. Study overall: In model experiments, template switching was able to capture about one barcoded beta molecule for every two T cells that were present.

Germline loops: CDR1 SQVTM, CDR2 ANQGSEA. V gave up 2 bases and J gave up 5 bases, with 15 bases separating them. The CDR3 consists of 14 residues. Donor samples were obtained from healthy Caucasian individuals from Russia, aged 6 to 90. Isolating PBMCs gave at least 6.5 million of these cells per sample. Through a sample-barcoded 5' primer and a J-beta primer mix, a second PCR was run for roughly 7 to 11 cycles. The authors tagged each cDNA molecule using a template-switch adaptor with 12 random nucleotides. Each CDR3 protein gets one entry after TCRdb re-called the 5' RACE reads with MiXCR. The table records hundreds of thousands of distinct CDR3 sequences, around 36% of them present only once.

This sequence was found in a man between 18 and 29 years old in good health. What was sequenced was blood. The V and J genes are TRBV29-1 and TRBJ2-5, with TRBD2 as a possible D gene (5 bases). CDR3 protein: CSVERGIPGETQYF. The DNA for the CDR3 is TGCAGCGTTGAAAGAGGGATCCCCGGGGAGACCCAGTACTTC.